This TCR beta chain was sequenced in a study of cytomegalovirus exposure and HLA in healthy donors. As for the study in general: Among the 398 genotyped donors, 65% to 85% were placed in the Caucasian-associated ancestry cluster.

Only a few counts were recorded for this clone. 60 Vbeta and 13 Jbeta primers were used in PCR. Measured with immunoSEQ multiplex PCR; TCRdb has only the in-frame clones, and not every one. The data show 150,000 or so clones, 77% seen once. This TCR was sampled from a woman aged 25 to 39 in good health and CMV-seronegative. The sample comprised PBMCs.

The CDR3 DNA reads as TGTGCCAGCAGCCCTAGCGCGGGAGGTACAAACAATGAGCAGTTCTTC. It translates to CASSPSAGGTNNEQFF. This chain connects TRBV7-3 to TRBJ2-1; 8 nucleotides line up with TRBD2. J gave up 5 bases and V 5 bases, and 11 bases lay outside the gene matches. This CDR3 comprises 16 residues. Germline V lookup: CDR1 SGHTA, CDR2 FQGTGA.